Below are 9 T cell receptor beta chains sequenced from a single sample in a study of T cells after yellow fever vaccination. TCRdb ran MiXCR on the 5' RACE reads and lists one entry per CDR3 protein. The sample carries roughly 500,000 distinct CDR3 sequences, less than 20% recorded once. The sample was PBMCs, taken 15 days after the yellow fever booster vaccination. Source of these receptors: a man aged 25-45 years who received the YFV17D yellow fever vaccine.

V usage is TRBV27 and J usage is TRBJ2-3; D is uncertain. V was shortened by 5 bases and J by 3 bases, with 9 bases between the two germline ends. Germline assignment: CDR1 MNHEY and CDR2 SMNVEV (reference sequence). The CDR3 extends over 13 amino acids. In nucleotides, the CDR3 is TGTGCCAGCAGTACCACCGTAACAGATACGCAGTATTTT. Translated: CASSTTVTDTQYF.

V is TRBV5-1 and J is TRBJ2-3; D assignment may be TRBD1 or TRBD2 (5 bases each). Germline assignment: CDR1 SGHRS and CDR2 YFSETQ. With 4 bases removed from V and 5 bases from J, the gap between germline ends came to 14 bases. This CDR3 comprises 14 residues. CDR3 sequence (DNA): TGCGCCAGCAGCCCCCTTGGGACCCAAGATACGCAGTATTTT. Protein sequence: CASSPLGTQDTQYF.

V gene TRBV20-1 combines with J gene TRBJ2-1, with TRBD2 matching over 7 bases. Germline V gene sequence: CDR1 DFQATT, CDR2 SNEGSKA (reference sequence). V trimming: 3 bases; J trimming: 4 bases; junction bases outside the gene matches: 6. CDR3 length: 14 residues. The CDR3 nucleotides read TGCAGTGCTAGCGGGGGAGGGGCTTACAATGAGCAGTTCTTC. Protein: CSASGGGAYNEQFF.

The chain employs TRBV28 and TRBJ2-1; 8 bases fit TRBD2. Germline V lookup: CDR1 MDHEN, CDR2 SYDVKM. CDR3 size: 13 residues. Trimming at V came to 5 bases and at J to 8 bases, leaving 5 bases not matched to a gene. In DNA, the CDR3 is TGTGCCAGCAGTGCCGGGAGGGCTTATGAGCAGTTCTTC. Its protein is CASSAGRAYEQFF.

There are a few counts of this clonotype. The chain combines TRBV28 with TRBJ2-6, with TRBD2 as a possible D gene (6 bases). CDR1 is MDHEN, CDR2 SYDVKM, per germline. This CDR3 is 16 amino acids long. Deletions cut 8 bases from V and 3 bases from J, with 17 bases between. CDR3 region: CASGIGGYFGANVLTF. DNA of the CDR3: TGTGCCAGCGGAATTGGGGGGTATTTTGGGGCCAACGTCCTGACTTTC.

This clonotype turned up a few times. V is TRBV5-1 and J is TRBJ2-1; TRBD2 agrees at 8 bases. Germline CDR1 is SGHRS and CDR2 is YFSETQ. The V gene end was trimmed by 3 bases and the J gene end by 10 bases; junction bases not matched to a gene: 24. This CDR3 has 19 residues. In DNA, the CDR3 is TGCGCCAGCAGCTCATTCCTGTCTAGCGGGCCTCGCCTTAAATGGGAGCAGTTCTTC. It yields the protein CASSSFLSSGPRLKWEQFF.

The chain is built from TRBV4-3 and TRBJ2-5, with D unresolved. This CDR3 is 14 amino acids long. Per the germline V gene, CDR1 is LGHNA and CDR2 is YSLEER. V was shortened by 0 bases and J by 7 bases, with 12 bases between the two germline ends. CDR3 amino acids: CASSQEAGVGTQYF. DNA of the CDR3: TGCGCCAGCAGCCAAGAGGCAGGAGTAGGGACCCAGTACTTC.

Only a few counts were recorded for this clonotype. The CDR3 protein is CASSYSSQLQLGYEQYF. The CDR3 nucleotides are TGTGCCAGCAGTTACTCGTCTCAATTGCAGCTAGGATACGAGCAGTACTTC. The rearrangement joins TRBV6-5 to TRBJ2-7; D remains ambiguous. CDR3 length: 17 amino acids. V lost 0 bases and J 4 bases, leaving 19 bases between the germline ends. The germline CDR1 and CDR2 sequences are MNHEY and SVGAGI.

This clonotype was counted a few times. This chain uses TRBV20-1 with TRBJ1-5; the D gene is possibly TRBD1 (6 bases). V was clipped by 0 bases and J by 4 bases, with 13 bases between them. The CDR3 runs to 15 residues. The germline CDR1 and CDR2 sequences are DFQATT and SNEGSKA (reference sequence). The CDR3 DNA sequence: TGCAGTGCTAGAGATATACAGGGAAGGAATCAGCCCCAGCATTTT. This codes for CSARDIQGRNQPQHF.